This T cell receptor (beta chain) stems from a study of shared clonotypes between healthy human individuals. Produced via immunoSEQ multiplex PCR; TCRdb's table is partial and in-frame only. Counted here are 450,000 to 650,000 clones, around 76% occurring once; the ten biggest clones make up about 12%. Germline CDR1 and CDR2: MNHEY and SMNVEV (reference sequence). The V segment lost 6 bases and the J segment 4 bases; nucleotides outside the gene matches: 6. The CDR3 has 13 residues. All of the donors resided in Nashville, Tennessee, and each was a Caucasian adult. The J gene is TRBJ2-7, the V gene TRBV27; TRBD1 matches at 7 bases. The sample was PBMCs. This receptor was taken from a woman between 35 and 50 years old in good health. Some clones in this sample may be carry-over from other donors' samples. This CDR3 is CASSLGTAYEQYF. In nucleotides, the CDR3 is TGTGCCAGCAGCCTTGGGACAGCTTACGAGCAGTACTTC.